The 11 T cell receptor beta chains given below trace back to one sample, sequenced in a study of CD8+CD57+ T cells in acquired aplastic anemia. Genomic DNA, serving as template, underwent TCR beta VDJ and CDR3 profiling. TCRdb fed the reads into MiXCR, producing one record per CDR3 protein. The sample shows approximately 160,000 distinct CDR3 sequences, less than 60% of them seen only once. An expansion of CD8+CD57+ cells by flow cytometry had been shown in patients chosen for sequencing. Material: sorted CD4+, CD8+, or CD8+CD57+ T cells (not recorded which) from PBMCs. These TCRs come from a human donor with aplastic anemia.

In its sample, this clonotype was seen many times. The chain recombines TRBV9 with TRBJ1-3; weak D call: TRBD1 (6 bases). The V end was cut by 0 bases, the J end by 0 bases, with 19 bases between. Germline V gene data show CDR1 as SGDLS and CDR2 as YYNGEE. The CDR3 has 19 amino acids. CDR3 sequence reads: CASSVEPVGAASSGNTIYF. The CDR3 region has the DNA TGTGCCAGCAGCGTAGAGCCGGTGGGGGCGGCGAGCTCTGGAAACACCATATATTTT.

On this clonotype: The junction and the germline gene differ at one end; a read error may be behind it. The V and J genes are TRBV10-3 and TRBJ2-7, with D uncertain. Germline V gives CDR1 ENHRY, CDR2 SYGVKD. This CDR3 has 13 amino acids. CDR3 nucleotide sequence: TGTGCCAGCTCAACCGGGCCCTCCCACGAGCAGTACTTC. This codes for CASSTGPSHEQYF.

This chain links TRBV4-2 with TRBJ2-2; TRBD2 matches 14 bases. The germline V gene encodes CDR1 LGHNA and CDR2 YNFKEQ. There are 17 residues in the CDR3. The V and J ends lost 4 bases and 2 bases, in that order; junction bases with no gene match: 3. The CDR3 here is CASSPGTSGGNTGELFF. CDR3 DNA sequence: TGTGCCAGCAGCCCAGGGACTAGCGGGGGAAACACCGGGGAGCTGTTTTTT.

This clonotype was recorded a few times. The genes are TRBV7-9 and TRBJ2-2, with D uncertain. Per germline, CDR1 SEHNR and CDR2 FQNEAQ (reference sequence). V lost 5 bases and J lost 4, with 8 bases in between. The CDR3 has 13 amino acids. The CDR3 DNA reads TGTGCCAGCAGCGGGGAAGGCACCGGGGAGCTGTTTTTT. Translating gives CASSGEGTGELFF.

This chain joins TRBV19 and TRBJ1-2; no firm D call. CDR3 length: 15 amino acids. Germline V lookup: CDR1 LNHDA, CDR2 SQIVND (reference sequence). With 9 bases removed from V and 2 bases from J, the gap between germline ends came to 19 bases. CDR3 amino acids: CASRRLEGLNYGYTF. Here the CDR3 DNA reads TGTGCCAGCCGCCGGTTGGAAGGTCTGAACTATGGCTACACCTTC.

This clonotype came up many times. The CDR3 sequence: CASSQGVTGTGDTQYF. For the CDR3, the DNA is TGCGCCAGCAGCCAAGGGGTCACTGGAACAGGAGATACGCAGTATTTT. The V call is TRBV4-3, the J call TRBJ2-3; perhaps TRBD1 as D (5 bases). Trimming removed 1 base at V and 5 bases at J, with 16 bases between. Germline CDR1 is LGHNA and CDR2 is YSLEER. The CDR3 extends over 16 amino acids.

The chain combines TRBV10-3 with TRBJ2-1; 8 nucleotides match TRBD2. After removal of 4 bases from V and 8 bases from J, the junction contained 13 bases not matched to a gene. Germline V CDR1 and CDR2: ENHRY, SYGVKD. The length of the CDR3 is 16 residues. For the CDR3, the DNA is TGTGCCATCAGTGGGGGTAGCGGGACCTCCAAGGATGAGCAGTTCTTC. This encodes CAISGGSGTSKDEQFF.

This clonotype was recorded many times. V usage is TRBV11-1 and J usage is TRBJ2-1, with TRBD2 identical over 14 bases. The CDR3 runs 16 residues. V lost 4 bases to trimming and J lost 15 bases; unmatched junction nucleotides: 14. Per germline, CDR1 SGHAT and CDR2 FQDESV (reference sequence). CDR3 DNA: TGTGCCAGCAGCTCCCCCTCCGGACTAGCGGGAGGCGGGCGGTTCTTC. Translating gives CASSSPSGLAGGGRFF.

V and J are TRBV7-3 and TRBJ2-1; 8 bases are a match to TRBD2. Trimming took 5 bases from V and 16 from J; bases not matched to a gene: 13. CDR1 and CDR2 from the germline V gene are SGHTA and FQGTGA. The CDR3 is 13 residues long. The CDR3 reads CASSTTPGTSGFF. The CDR3 DNA is TGTGCCAGCAGCACCACACCCGGGACTAGTGGATTCTTC.

The gene calls are TRBV6-1 and TRBJ2-7; maybe TRBD2 (7 bases). The V gene lost 6 bases and the J gene lost 2 bases, with 23 bases spanning the gap. This CDR3 comprises 17 residues. The V gene's germline CDR1 is MNHNS and CDR2 SASEGT. The CDR3 reads CASSGTKTGTLTYEQYF. The DNA for the CDR3 is TGTGCCAGCAGCGGGACTAAAACAGGGACCCTTACCTACGAGCAGTACTTC.

The chain employs TRBV10-2 and TRBJ2-7; D is possibly TRBD1 (5 bases). This CDR3 is built from 13 residues. Trimming took off 4 bases at V and 2 bases at J, with 9 bases between the two ends. Germline values: CDR1 WSHSY, CDR2 SAAADI. Written as DNA, the CDR3 is TGCGCCAGCAGTGCCCAGGGCCCCTACGAGCAGTACTTC. Translated, it gives CASSAQGPYEQYF.